These T cell receptor beta chains were read from a single sample in a study of spatial heterogeneity in lung cancer. One entry per CDR3 protein, called by TCRdb with MiXCR from the 5' RACE reads. This sample has 10,000 or so distinct CDR3 sequences, with roughly 12% found just once. The sample here was lung tumor tissue, taken at surgery. The receptors originated from a male donor with early-stage non-small cell lung cancer. Both conserved end residues are part of each CDR3. The D gene is left open where the match is weak. Size tells how often a clone was seen (once, few, many) or the class of an expanded clone, and some rows leave it out.

NA	14	TRBV6-5	many	TRBJ1-1	TGTGCCAGCAGTTTACAGGGCTGGAACACTGAAGCTTTCTTT	CASSLQGWNTEAFF
TRBD1	14	TRBV10-3	many	TRBJ2-1	TGTGCCATCGGCGGACAGGGGGGACTCGATGAGCAGTTCTTC	CAIGGQGGLDEQFF
NA	15	TRBV9	many	TRBJ1-5	TGTGCCAGCAGCGAGGGGGAGGGAGCCTATCAGCCCCAGCATTTT	CASSEGEGAYQPQHF
NA	16	TRBV6-2/TRBV6-3	medium-sized	TRBJ2-2	TGTGCCAGCAGTGGCACTAGCCCATCGAACACCGGGGAGCTGTTTTTT	CASSGTSPSNTGELFF
NA	11	TRBV6-5	many	TRBJ2-3	TGTGCCAGCAGTTACCAAGATACGCAGTATTTT	CASSYQDTQYF
TRBD2	14	TRBV7-2	NA	TRBJ2-1	TGTGCCAGCAGCTTCGGACTAGCGGGGGATGAGCAGTTCTTC	CASSFGLAGDEQFF
NA	13	TRBV6-1	medium-sized	TRBJ1-5	TGTGCCAGCAGTGAAGTGGGAGCTCAGCCCCAGCATTTT	CASSEVGAQPQHF
TRBD2	17	TRBV7-9	NA	TRBJ2-1	TGTGCCAGCAGCGCAACCCGACTAGCGGGAGGGTGGCATGAGCAGTTCTTC	CASSATRLAGGWHEQFF
TRBD1	16	TRBV18	many	TRBJ2-2	TGTGCCAGCTCACCTCCTGGACAGGCGCTGACGAGGGAGCTGTTTTTT	CASSPPGQALTRELFF
TRBD1	17	TRBV5-1	medium-sized	TRBJ2-3	TGCGCCAGCAGCTTGGGGAGACAGGGGGCATGGGCAGATACGCAGTATTTT	CASSLGRQGAWADTQYF
NA	12	TRBV24-1	many	TRBJ2-2	TGTGCCACCGGTAGCGGCACCGGGGAGCTGTTTTTT	CATGSGTGELFF
TRBD2	17	TRBV6-2/TRBV6-3	many	TRBJ2-7	TGTGCCAGCAGTTACGGGGAGATTAATAGCGGGCTTCGGGAGCAGTACTTC	CASSYGEINSGLREQYF
TRBD1	14	TRBV20-1	NA	TRBJ1-2	TGCAGTGCTATATCAGGGGGGGCGCAATATGGCTACACCTTC	CSAISGGAQYGYTF
TRBD1	16	TRBV7-9	many	TRBJ2-1	TGTGCCAGCAGCTCGGGACAGGGGGCCTCCTACAATGAGCAGTTCTTC	CASSSGQGASYNEQFF
TRBD2	15	TRBV24-1	many	TRBJ2-1	TGTGCCACCAGTGGGGGGGCTAGCGGGACCGATGAGCAGTTCTTC	CATSGGASGTDEQFF
NA	13	TRBV20-1	medium-sized	TRBJ1-5	TGCAGTGCTAGCCAGGGGAGCAATCAGCCCCAGCATTTT	CSASQGSNQPQHF
NA	16	TRBV2	medium-sized	TRBJ1-5	TGTGCCAGCACTAATGGGAGGGGCCGCCTCAATCAGCCCCAGCATTTT	CASTNGRGRLNQPQHF
NA	14	TRBV5-4	many	TRBJ1-5	TGTGCCAGCGGTATGGACGGTAGCAATCAGCCCCAGCATTTT	CASGMDGSNQPQHF
TRBD1	14	TRBV7-2	NA	TRBJ2-3	TGTGCCAGCAGCTTGGGACAGCACACAGATACGCAGTATTTT	CASSLGQHTDTQYF
TRBD2	15	TRBV20-1	NA	TRBJ2-3	TGCAGTGCTAGAGATCAGAACGGGGGGGCGCGGACGCAGTATTTT	CSARDQNGGARTQYF
NA	15	TRBV7-9	many	TRBJ2-2	TGTGCCAGCAGCTTATCTGGACAGATTGCCGGGGAGCTGTTTTTT	CASSLSGQIAGELFF
NA	14	TRBV10-3	many	TRBJ2-1	TGTGCCATCAGTGAAGGGGGAGGGCCGTTTGAGCAGTTCTTC	CAISEGGGPFEQFF
TRBD2	16	TRBV7-3	many	TRBJ2-1	TGTGCCAGCAGCCCAGCGGGACTCTTCGGTGCCAATGAGCAGTTCTTC	CASSPAGLFGANEQFF
NA	12	TRBV3-1	medium-sized	TRBJ2-7	TGTGCCAGCAGCCCGGGAATCTACGAGCAGTACTTC	CASSPGIYEQYF
NA	22	TRBV12-2	many	TRBJ2-6	TGTGCAAGTCCAATTACAAGGGCCATTCCTAAACTGATAATCTCTGGGGCCAACGTCCTGACTTTC	CASPITRAIPKLIISGANVLTF
TRBD1	13	TRBV7-2	many	TRBJ2-7	TGTGCCAGCAGCTTTAGACAGGGGACAGAGCAGTACTTC	CASSFRQGTEQYF
NA	15	TRBV27	many	TRBJ2-2	TGTGCCAGCAGTTTCGGGTCCCAGAACACCGGGGAGCTGTTTTTT	CASSFGSQNTGELFF
TRBD1	14	TRBV28	many	TRBJ1-2	TGTGCCAGCAGTCGACAGGGGGAGGGCTATGGCTACACCTTC	CASSRQGEGYGYTF
TRBD2	16	TRBV20-1	many	TRBJ2-3	TGCAGTGCTAGAGCCTACCGACTAGCGGGCACAGATACGCAGTATTTT	CSARAYRLAGTDTQYF
TRBD1	14	TRBV7-9	medium-sized	TRBJ1-5	TGTGCCAGCAGCTCCGGGACAGGGCATCAGCCCCAGCATTTT	CASSSGTGHQPQHF
NA	15	TRBV6-6	NA	TRBJ1-5	TGTGCCAGCAGCCCCTATGCAGGGGGCAATCAGCCCCAGCATTTT	CASSPYAGGNQPQHF
NA	14	TRBV3-1	medium-sized	TRBJ2-2	TGTGCCAGCAGCCAAGTTCGAGGCACCGGGGAGCTGTTTTTT	CASSQVRGTGELFF
NA	14	TRBV3-1	NA	TRBJ1-3	TGTGCCAGCAGCCGGGTCTCCTCTGGAAACACCATATATTTT	CASSRVSSGNTIYF
NA	13	TRBV7-2	NA	TRBJ1-5	TGTGCCAGCAGCAGCAGGGAGGTTCAGCCCCAGCATTTT	CASSSREVQPQHF
NA	14	TRBV21-1	medium-sized	TRBJ1-1	TGTGCCAGCAGCAACCAACTCGACAGGATTTGGGCTTTCTTT	CASSNQLDRIWAFF
TRBD1	16	TRBV20-1	many	TRBJ1-2	TGCAGTGCTGATGGGACAGACAACTTTCCGGGTAGTGGCTACACCTTC	CSADGTDNFPGSGYTF
TRBD2	16	TRBV4-3	NA	TRBJ2-2	TGCGCCAGCAGCCAAGCTTCGGGAGGGGGAGCCGGGGAGCTGTTTTTT	CASSQASGGGAGELFF
NA	13	TRBV12-3/TRBV12-4	few	TRBJ1-3	TGTGCCAGCCTGGCCGAGACTGGAAACACCATATATTTT	CASLAETGNTIYF
TRBD2	16	TRBV5-1	medium-sized	TRBJ2-1	TGCGCCAGCAGCGGACTGGGCGGGAGCTCCTACAATGAGCAGTTCTTC	CASSGLGGSSYNEQFF
TRBD2	15	TRBV11-2	many	TRBJ2-3	TGTGCCAGCAGCGGTCTAGCGGGAGGCACAGATACGCAGTATTTT	CASSGLAGGTDTQYF
NA	16	TRBV2	few	TRBJ1-6	TGTGCCAGCAGTGTGGACGGGAGCTCCTATAATTCACCCCTCCACTTT	CASSVDGSSYNSPLHF
NA	18	TRBV5-1	medium-sized	TRBJ2-6	TGCGCCAGCAGCTTGGTAGGACAGCTTAGCTCTGGGGCCAACGTCCTGACTTTC	CASSLVGQLSSGANVLTF
NA	15	TRBV29-1	many	TRBJ1-1	TGCAGCGTAGATGGACAGCTCCATGGGGGTACTGAAGCTTTCTTT	CSVDGQLHGGTEAFF
TRBD2	15	TRBV11-2	many	TRBJ2-5	TGTGCCAGCAGCTTACTAGCGGGCCCACAAGAGACCCAGTACTTC	CASSLLAGPQETQYF
TRBD1	16	TRBV9	NA	TRBJ2-7	TGTGCCAGCAGCGTAGGGGGACAGGCCTCGAGGTACGAGCAGTACTTC	CASSVGGQASRYEQYF
NA	14	TRBV30	medium-sized	TRBJ1-5	TGTGCCTGGAGTTCCGTCGCGGGCAATCAGCCCCAGCATTTT	CAWSSVAGNQPQHF
TRBD2	14	TRBV7-2	many	TRBJ2-5	TGTGCCAGCAGCTCCGGGACTAGCTCCCAGACCCAGTACTTC	CASSSGTSSQTQYF
NA	15	TRBV12-3/TRBV12-4	medium-sized	TRBJ2-7	TGTGCCAGCGCCAGTGATCAGGACTACTCCTACGAGCAGTACTTC	CASASDQDYSYEQYF
NA	16	TRBV25-1	NA	TRBJ1-2	TGTGCCAGCAGTGAATTGGGGGCAGCCAACTCCTATGGCTACACCTTC	CASSELGAANSYGYTF
NA	13	TRBV7-3	few	TRBJ2-5	TGTGCCAGCAGCGCCGAGGCGATGGAGACCCAGTACTTC	CASSAEAMETQYF
TRBD2	15	TRBV5-4	few	TRBJ2-3	TGTGCCAGCAGTCCCGGTAGCGGGAGTCGAGATACGCAGTATTTT	CASSPGSGSRDTQYF
TRBD1	14	TRBV29-1	few	TRBJ1-2	TGCAGCGTTGAACCCTATACAGGGGTGAATGGCTACACCTTC	CSVEPYTGVNGYTF